Listed below are T cell receptor beta chains from one sample, sequenced in a study of blood T cell repertoires in COVID-19. The data were produced by immunoSEQ multiplex PCR, yet TCRdb's version contains in-frame clones alone and is incomplete. This table has 110,000 or so clones, 86% appearing once. Sequenced input: peripheral blood. Receptors originate from a man aged 70-80 years who had recovered from COVID-19. CDR3s include the opening cysteine and the closing phenylalanine or tryptophan. Fields, in order: J gene, clone size, V gene, CDR3 length, D gene, CDR3 protein, CDR3 DNA. D genes are given only for firm matches. The size of a clone is reported for some rows only, either as once, few or many, or as a class for expanded clones.

TRBJ1-2 . TRBV28 13 . CASSSSSNYGYTF TGTGCCAGCAGTTCGAGCTCAAACTATGGCTACACCTTC
TRBJ2-1 . TRBV5-1 15 . CASSLGTGGYNEQFF TGCGCCAGCAGCTTGGGGACAGGAGGGTACAATGAGCAGTTCTTC
TRBJ1-5 few TRBV28 14 . CAAGGLISNQPQHF TGTGCCGCGGGGGGCTTGATCTCCAATCAGCCCCAGCATTTT
TRBJ2-1 . TRBV6-5 15 TRBD2 CASSPPGGAYNEQFF TGTGCCAGCAGTCCCCCGGGGGGGGCCTACAATGAGCAGTTCTTC
TRBJ1-2 once TRBV10-1 13 . CASSHGVNYGYTF TGCGCCAGCAGTCACGGAGTTAACTATGGCTACACCTTC
TRBJ2-1 . TRBV7-9 16 TRBD2 CASSLAGREVNNEQFF TGTGCCAGCAGCTTAGCAGGGCGGGAGGTCAACAATGAGCAGTTCTTC
TRBJ2-2 . TRBV7-9 14 . CASSPRTVAGELFF TGTGCCAGCAGCCCGCGGACAGTCGCCGGGGAGCTGTTTTTT
TRBJ2-3 . TRBV2 14 . CASMLGRLTDTQYF TGTGCCAGCATGTTAGGTAGACTCACAGATACGCAGTATTTT
TRBJ2-7 . TRBV25-1 13 . CASSDLDSYEQYF TGTGCCAGCAGTGACCTCGACAGCTACGAGCAGTACTTC
TRBJ1-1 . TRBV6-6 15 TRBD1 CASSYRTKTGTEAFF TGTGCCAGCAGTTACCGGACCAAGACAGGGACTGAAGCTTTCTTT
TRBJ1-6 . TRBV28 14 TRBD1 CASRPGTGYSPLHF TGTGCCAGCAGGCCCGGGACAGGGTATTCACCCCTCCACTTT
TRBJ2-2 . TRBV4-1 16 . CASSQEGAGASGELFF TGCGCCAGCAGCCAAGAAGGCGCGGGGGCTAGCGGGGAGCTGTTTTTT
TRBJ2-1 . TRBV29-1 16 TRBD1 CSVPLKADRSYNEQFF TGCAGCGTCCCGTTAAAGGCGGACAGGTCCTACAATGAGCAGTTCTTC
TRBJ2-3 . TRBV28 13 TRBD2 CASSPAQTSTQYF TGTGCCAGCAGTCCCGCCCAGACTAGCACGCAGTATTTT
TRBJ1-6 . TRBV5-1 13 . CASSLGADSPLHF TGCGCCAGCAGCTTGGGGGCAGATTCACCCCTCCACTTT
TRBJ1-6 . TRBV24-1 16 TRBD1 CATSDPKQGANSPLHF TGTGCCACCAGTGATCCAAAGCAGGGGGCGAATTCACCCCTCCACTTT
TRBJ1-1 . TRBV27 16 TRBD1 CASTKVGRGLNTEAFF TGTGCCAGCACCAAAGTGGGCAGGGGGTTGAACACTGAAGCTTTCTTT
TRBJ2-1 . TRBV6-2/TRBV6-3 11 . CASSPRLEQFF TGTGCCAGCAGCCCAAGACTAGAGCAGTTCTTC
TRBJ2-6 . TRBV5-4 16 . CASSPGQGSGANVLTF TGTGCCAGCAGCCCAGGACAAGGCTCTGGGGCCAACGTCCTGACTTTC
TRBJ2-2 . TRBV6-6 15 TRBD1 CASSRQGRDTGELFF TGTGCCAGCAGCAGACAGGGAAGGGACACCGGGGAGCTGTTTTTT
TRBJ1-1 medium-sized TRBV2 13 TRBD1 CASRMTGGTEAFF TGTGCCAGCAGGATGACAGGGGGCACTGAAGCTTTCTTT
TRBJ2-7 . TRBV6-2/TRBV6-3 13 . CASSRRDAYEQYF TGTGCCAGCAGTAGGAGGGACGCCTACGAGCAGTACTTC
TRBJ2-7 . TRBV18 15 TRBD1 CASSPRGQGAYEQYF TGTGCCAGCTCACCCCGGGGACAGGGAGCCTACGAGCAGTACTTC
TRBJ2-1 . TRBV5-1 14 . CASSLVAPGNEQFF TGCGCCAGCAGCTTGGTGGCACCGGGCAATGAGCAGTTCTTC
TRBJ2-7 . TRBV7-2 14 TRBD1 CASSRGTGPYEQYF TGTGCCAGCAGCCGGGGGACAGGCCCGTACGAGCAGTACTTC
TRBJ1-1 . TRBV11-2 13 . CASSLMRSTEAFF TGTGCCAGCAGCTTAATGCGGAGCACTGAAGCTTTCTTT
TRBJ2-5 . TRBV7-9 14 TRBD2 CASRMTSDQETQYF TGTGCCAGCAGGATGACTAGCGACCAAGAGACCCAGTACTTC
TRBJ1-1 . TRBV25-1 15 TRBD1 CASSAPGQGTSEAFF TGTGCCAGCAGTGCCCCGGGACAGGGGACGTCTGAAGCTTTCTTT
TRBJ2-1 . TRBV7-2 14 . CASSTHLLSWEQFF TGTGCCAGCAGCACCCACCTACTGTCTTGGGAGCAGTTCTTC
TRBJ1-4 once TRBV3-1/TRBV3-2 12 TRBD1 CASSQGGRGLFF TGTGCCAGCAGCCAAGGGGGCAGGGGGTTGTTTTTT
TRBJ2-1 . TRBV7-3 13 . CASSSTDRNEQFF TGTGCCAGCAGCTCTACCGACAGGAATGAGCAGTTCTTC
TRBJ2-7 . TRBV7-9 12 TRBD2 CASSRGSYEQYF TGTGCCAGCAGCCGCGGGAGTTACGAGCAGTACTTC
TRBJ2-7 . TRBV19 14 . CASSSTGASYEQYF TGTGCCAGTAGTAGTACTGGGGCCTCCTACGAGCAGTACTTC
TRBJ1-1 . TRBV3-1/TRBV3-2 16 TRBD1 CASSRGQGLTNTEAFF TGTGCCAGCAGCCGCGGACAGGGGTTAACGAACACTGAAGCTTTCTTT
TRBJ2-2 . TRBV7-3 16 TRBD2 CASSPDAGVGDGELFF TGTGCCAGCAGCCCAGACGCGGGAGTGGGGGACGGGGAGCTGTTTTTT
TRBJ2-7 . TRBV6-5 11 TRBD2 CASSWGGEQYF TGTGCCAGCAGTTGGGGGGGTGAGCAGTACTTC
TRBJ2-6 . TRBV6-5 15 . CASTTTGSGANVLTF TGTGCCAGCACCACCACAGGCTCTGGGGCCAACGTCCTGACTTTC
TRBJ2-2 . TRBV6-5 16 . CASSYSNFQGSGELFF TGTGCCAGCAGTTACTCGAATTTCCAGGGCTCAGGGGAGCTGTTTTTT
TRBJ2-3 once TRBV11-3 15 . CASSLSFSGGDTQYF TGTGCCAGCAGCTTATCTTTTTCCGGAGGAGATACGCAGTATTTT
TRBJ2-4 . TRBV19 15 . CASSIKGSIKNIQYF TGTGCCAGTAGTATCAAGGGGTCAATCAAAAACATTCAGTACTTC
TRBJ1-2 . TRBV28 12 TRBD1 CASSYGTGSYTF TGTGCCAGCAGTTACGGGACAGGGAGCTACACCTTC
TRBJ2-1 . TRBV20-1 11 . CSATQGHEQFF TGCAGTGCTACCCAGGGACACGAGCAGTTCTTC
TRBJ2-3 . TRBV7-3 20 TRBD2 CASSSPGLAGGQEGTDTQYF TGTGCCAGCAGCAGTCCGGGACTAGCGGGGGGCCAAGAAGGCACAGATACGCAGTATTTT